The 14 T cell receptor beta chains reported below all come from one sample, sequenced in a study of blood T cell repertoires in COVID-19. Sequenced by immunoSEQ multiplex PCR; TCRdb stores in-frame clones only, minus some. The sample carries over 80,000 clones, over 90% recorded once. What was sequenced was peripheral blood. The origin of the receptors is a man in his sixties with acute or convalescent COVID-19.

The rearrangement joins TRBV4-2 to TRBJ1-2; TRBD1 matches at 7 bases. The trim removed 0 bases at V and 4 bases at J, leaving 14 bases unmatched. The V gene's germline CDR1 is LGHNA and CDR2 YNFKEQ. The CDR3 covers 18 residues. The CDR3 coding sequence is TGTGCCAGCAGCCAAGAAGGTGGGTACAGGGGCGAGGGCTATGGCTACACCTTC. This codes for CASSQEGGYRGEGYGYTF.

The chain has TRBV19 and TRBJ1-6; D remains ambiguous. Trimming removed 7 bases from V and 9 bases from J, with 13 bases in between. Looked up from germline, CDR1 is LNHDA and CDR2 is SQIVND (reference sequence). The CDR3 is 13 amino acids. The CDR3 loop is CASKMAGASPLHF. CDR3 DNA sequence: TGTGCCAGTAAGATGGCAGGCGCTTCACCCCTCCACTTT.

This sequence joins TRBV19 and TRBJ2-1; no clear D gene. This CDR3 has 13 amino acids. With 2 bases removed from V and 5 bases from J, the gap between germline ends came to 7 bases. From germline, CDR1 is LNHDA and CDR2 SQIVND (reference sequence). The CDR3 region is CASSIIRDNEQFF. The CDR3 region has the DNA TGTGCCAGTAGTATAATACGGGACAATGAGCAGTTCTTC.

The rearrangement joins TRBV27 to TRBJ2-7, with TRBD1 matching 8 bases. Germline V lookup: CDR1 MNHEY, CDR2 SMNVEV (reference sequence). The CDR3 has 16 residues. The V gene end was trimmed by 2 bases and the J gene end by 3 bases; junction bases not matched to a gene: 9. The CDR3 DNA follows: TGTGCCAGCAGTTTACAGCCAGGGGGCAGGGGCTACGAGCAGTACTTC. Translating it yields CASSLQPGGRGYEQYF.

The chain is built from TRBV5-5 and TRBJ2-7, with 11 nucleotides matching TRBD1. CDR3 length: 15 amino acids. Trimming removed 4 bases from V and 2 bases from J; junction bases left unmatched: 5. From germline, CDR1 is SGHKS and CDR2 YYEKEE (reference sequence). CDR3: CASSPGTGGTYEQYF. For the CDR3, the DNA is TGTGCCAGCAGCCCAGGGACAGGGGGGACCTACGAGCAGTACTTC.

The chain carries TRBV3-1 (or the pseudogene TRBV3-2) and TRBJ2-7; 8 positions match TRBD2. Germline V gene data show CDR1 as LGHDT and CDR2 as YNNKEL (reference sequence). The CDR3 is 16 amino acids. Trimming cost V 0 bases and J 4 bases; bases outside gene matches: 8. The CDR3 reads CASSQDATSGAYEQYF. CDR3 coding DNA: TGTGCCAGCAGCCAAGATGCTACTAGCGGAGCTTACGAGCAGTACTTC.

The chain has TRBV6-5 and TRBJ2-5; the D gene is possibly TRBD1 (5 bases). Trimming stripped 6 bases from V and 7 bases from J, with 18 bases between. CDR3 size: 14 residues. The germline V gene encodes CDR1 MNHEY and CDR2 SVGAGI. The DNA of the CDR3 is TGTGCCAGCAGCGACCGTGGGGCAGTCCCGACCCAGTACTTC. As protein: CASSDRGAVPTQYF.

The gene calls are TRBV18 and TRBJ2-1; 10 nucleotides align to TRBD2. CDR1 is KGHSH and CDR2 is LQKENI in the germline V gene. V lost 6 bases, J lost 6 bases, and 8 bases stayed unmatched. The CDR3 spans 15 residues. The DNA for the CDR3 is TGTGCCAGCTCCCCTAGCGGGAGCAGGGGCAATGAGCAGTTCTTC. Its protein is CASSPSGSRGNEQFF.

The chain couples TRBV19 to TRBJ1-1; 8 bases map to TRBD1. Losses at the gene ends were 5 bases for V and 5 bases for J; bases not matched to a gene: 7. The CDR3 length is 14 residues. Germline CDR1 and CDR2: LNHDA and SQIVND (reference sequence). In nucleotides, the CDR3 is TGTGCCAGTAGTGTCCAGGGGGCATGGACTGAAGCTTTCTTT. It codes for CASSVQGAWTEAFF.

The CDR3 DNA follows: TGTGCCAGCAGTAATCCCCGGGACAGGCTCTCCTACGAGCAGTACTTC. This encodes CASSNPRDRLSYEQYF. The chain uses TRBV28 and TRBJ2-7, with 8 positions matching TRBD1. Germline V lookup: CDR1 MDHEN, CDR2 SYDVKM. This CDR3 is built from 16 residues. The junction had 9 bases not matched to a gene; V was cut back by 5 bases and J by 0 bases.

The chain links TRBV5-1 to TRBJ1-2; 11 bases match TRBD1. V dropped 2 bases and J dropped 7; count of bases not matched to a gene: 7. Germline-derived CDR1 and CDR2 are SGHRS and YFSETQ. This CDR3 contains 15 residues. The DNA of the CDR3 is TGCGCCAGCAGCTTACAGGGACAGGGGGTAGGTGGCTACACCTTC. Encoded protein: CASSLQGQGVGGYTF.

The chain couples TRBV9 to TRBJ1-2; tentatively, D is TRBD1 (6 bases). Germline V gene lookup returns CDR1 SGDLS and CDR2 YYNGEE. The germline V and J ends were trimmed by 0 bases and 8 bases, with 20 bases remaining between them. The CDR3 totals 16 residues. Written as DNA, the CDR3 is TGTGCCAGCAGCGTAGCTGGGGGCGGACAAGGATCCGGCTACACCTTC. Its protein product is CASSVAGGGQGSGYTF.

This chain connects TRBV4-3 to TRBJ2-7, with 9 bases identical to TRBD2. The V gene's germline CDR1 is LGHNA and CDR2 YSLEER. The length of the CDR3 is 16 residues. Losses at the gene ends were 0 bases for V and 0 bases for J; bases not matched to a gene: 3. CDR3 DNA: TGCGCCAGCAGCCAAGAACAGACTAGCGGCTCCTACGAGCAGTACTTC. It codes for CASSQEQTSGSYEQYF.

V gene TRBV13 combines with J gene TRBJ2-7, with D perhaps TRBD2 (6 bases). The CDR3 contains 13 residues. Germline CDR1 is PRHDT and CDR2 is FYEKMQ (reference sequence). Trimming stripped 5 bases from V and 2 bases from J, with 10 bases between. The CDR3 nucleotides read TGTGCCAGCAGCCCCCGGGGGACCTACGAGCAGTACTTC. The encoded protein is CASSPRGTYEQYF.